The 27 T cell receptor beta chains presented below share a single source sample, sequenced in a study of identical twins. TCRdb reanalysed the 5' RACE reads using MiXCR and keeps one entry per CDR3 protein. The data show about 700,000 distinct CDR3 sequences, 8.5% to 9.5% seen once. Another study also made use of these data, one on yellow fever vaccine responses in identical twins.

Sequencing was performed on PBMCs. Every receptor here comes from a woman aged 18 to 35 in good health.

The chain is built from TRBV9 and TRBJ1-6, with TRBD1 matching 7 bases. The CDR3 contains 14 residues. Germline V CDR1 and CDR2: SGDLS, YYNGEE. V shed 3 bases and J 8 bases; nucleotides not matched to a gene: 5. CDR3 in amino acids: CASSDTQGYSPLHF. The CDR3 DNA reads TGTGCCAGCAGCGACACACAGGGGTATTCACCCCTCCACTTT.

The chain carries TRBV7-7 and TRBJ2-3; the D gene is possibly TRBD1 (7 bases). Germline V CDR1 and CDR2: SSHAT, FNYEAQ (reference sequence). This CDR3 has 14 amino acids. The CDR3 region is CASGDRERPDTQYF. For the CDR3, the DNA is TGTGCTAGCGGCGACAGGGAGCGTCCAGATACGCAGTATTTT.

This clonotype was seen more than once but under ten times. This chain connects TRBV7-2 to TRBJ2-7; TRBD2 agrees at 10 bases. The germline V gene encodes CDR1 SGHTA and CDR2 FQGNSA. The CDR3 sequence is 15 residues long. V shed 3 bases and J 3 bases; nucleotides not matched to a gene: 5. CDR3 nucleotides: TGTGCCAGCAGCTTTTCTAGCGGGGGATACTACGAGCAGTACTTC. The encoded protein is CASSFSSGGYYEQYF. The full variable domain, with the rest looked up from reference TRBV7-2 and TRBJ2-7, is GAGVSQSPSNKVTEKGKDVELRCDPISGHTALYWYRQSLGQGLEFLIYFQGNSAPDKSGLPSDRFSAERTGGSVSTLTIQRTQQEDSAVYLCASSFSSGGYYEQYFGPGTRLTVT.

This clonotype has a handful of counts. V and J are TRBV12-3 or TRBV12-4 and TRBJ2-3; D is undetermined. This CDR3 comprises 11 residues. Trimming took off 8 bases at V and 8 bases at J, with 11 bases between the two ends. The CDR3 DNA reads TGTGCCAGCCAAAACTCGGGTACGCAGTATTTT. Its translation is CASQNSGTQYF.

This clonotype has at least ten counts. The chain links TRBV5-1 to TRBJ2-5, with TRBD2 as a possible D gene (6 bases). Germline CDR1 is SGHRS and CDR2 is YFSETQ. V lost 0 bases and J lost 4, with 7 bases in between. CDR3 size: 13 residues. The CDR3 spells CASSLDSGETQYF. The CDR3 bases are TGCGCCAGCAGCTTGGATAGCGGAGAGACCCAGTACTTC. Filled out from reference TRBV5-1 and TRBJ2-5, the complete variable domain reads KAGVTQTPRYLIKTRGQQVTLSCSPISGHRSVSWYQQTPGQGLQFLFEYFSETQRNKGNFPGRFSGRQFSNSRSEMNVSTLELGDSALYLCASSLDSGETQYFGPGTRLLVL.

There are a few counts of this clonotype. The chain joins TRBV24-1 to TRBJ1-5, with D possibly TRBD1 on 5 matching bases. CDR1 KGHDR and CDR2 SFDVKD come from the germline V gene. V was trimmed by 6 bases and J by 3 bases, leaving 14 bases between them. The CDR3 sequence is 15 residues long. In nucleotides, the CDR3 is TGTGCCACCAGTCCAAGGGGACGGTACAATCAGCCCCAGCATTTT. Its protein product is CATSPRGRYNQPQHF.

This rearrangement joins TRBV5-6 to TRBJ2-3; D not certain. From germline, CDR1 is SGHDT and CDR2 YYEEEE. This CDR3 contains 14 residues. V gave up 4 bases and J gave up 0 bases, with 9 bases separating them. Written as DNA, the CDR3 is TGTGCCAGCAGCCCTATCAGCAGCACAGATACGCAGTATTTT. It encodes CASSPISSTDTQYF.

This clonotype was counted many times. V is TRBV11-2 and J is TRBJ2-3; 11 nucleotides match TRBD1. CDR1 SGHAT and CDR2 FQNNGV come from the germline V gene. The CDR3 contains 15 residues. Losses at the gene ends were 2 bases for V and 4 bases for J; bases not matched to a gene: 2. CDR3 sequence reads: CASSLWTGGPDTQYF. The CDR3 DNA is TGTGCCAGCAGCTTATGGACAGGGGGCCCAGATACGCAGTATTTT.

This clonotype was seen at least ten times. V usage is TRBV7-2 and J usage is TRBJ2-1; unclear D gene. V dropped 1 base and J dropped 7 bases, with 5 bases sitting between them. The CDR3 covers 12 residues. The germline gives CDR1 SGHTA, CDR2 FQGNSA. The CDR3 nucleotides are TGTGCCAGCAGCTTAGGTTTTAATGAGCAGTTCTTC. Amino acid sequence: CASSLGFNEQFF.

A few counts support this clonotype. Sequence at one end of the junction differs from germline and may be a read error. This chain links TRBV27 with TRBJ2-2; D is possibly TRBD1 (6 bases). CDR1 and CDR2 from the germline V gene are MNHEY and SMNVEV (reference sequence). The CDR3 consists of 13 residues. This CDR3 is CASSLGDTGELSF. Here the CDR3 DNA reads TGTGCCAGCAGCCTCGGGGACACCGGGGAGCTGTCTTTT.

The table lists this clonotype with many counts. This chain uses TRBV20-1 with TRBJ2-7; 7 bases align to TRBD2. Germline assignment: CDR1 DFQATT and CDR2 SNEGSKA (reference sequence). V trimming: 6 bases; J trimming: 3 bases; junction bases outside the gene matches: 8. The CDR3 runs 13 residues. CDR3 coding DNA: TGCAGTGCGCCGCGGGCTAGCGGCTACGAGCAGTACTTC. Residues: CSAPRASGYEQYF.

The V and J genes are TRBV4-3 and TRBJ2-7, with 8 bases identical to TRBD1. The germline CDR1 and CDR2 sequences are LGHNA and YSLEER. The CDR3 totals 14 residues. Trimming at V came to 2 bases and at J to 2 bases, leaving 2 bases not matched to a gene. The DNA for the CDR3 is TGCGCCAGCAGCCAACTGACAGGGGCCTACGAGCAGTACTTC. Amino acid sequence: CASSQLTGAYEQYF.

Regarding this clonotype: The junction departs from germline at one end; a sequencing error may be responsible. The chain combines TRBV30 with TRBJ1-1; unclear D gene. Germline V gives CDR1 GTSNPN, CDR2 SVGIG (reference sequence). This CDR3 spans 13 amino acids. CDR3: CVWSAGMDTEAFF. CDR3 nucleotide sequence: TGTGTCTGGAGTGCCGGGATGGACACTGAAGCTTTCTTT.

This clonotype was seen many times. The chain recombines TRBV7-9 with TRBJ2-2; D not resolved. The CDR3 extends over 13 amino acids. Germline V gene sequence: CDR1 SEHNR, CDR2 FQNEAQ (reference sequence). V lost 5 bases and J lost 5, with 9 bases in between. In nucleotides, the CDR3 is TGTGCCAGCAGCCACTCCAAGACCGGGGAGCTGTTTTTT. As protein: CASSHSKTGELFF. The full variable domain, with the rest looked up from reference TRBV7-9 and TRBJ2-2, is DTGVSQNPRHKITKRGQNVTFRCDPISEHNRLYWYRQTLGQGPEFLTYFQNEAQLEKSRLLSDRFSAERPKGSFSTLEIQRTEQGDSAMYLCASSHSKTGELFFGEGSRLTVL.

The chain joins TRBV24-1 to TRBJ2-5; D remains ambiguous. CDR1 and CDR2 from the germline V gene are KGHDR and SFDVKD. Trimming removed 5 bases from V and 4 bases from J, with 7 bases in between. This CDR3 is built from 12 residues. The CDR3 reads CATSGGPETQYF. The CDR3, as DNA: TGTGCCACCAGTGGGGGTCCAGAGACCCAGTACTTC.

This clonotype was seen ten or more times. The rearrangement links TRBV6-1 to TRBJ1-1; D remains unclear. Germline lookup yields CDR1 MNHNS and CDR2 SASEGT. V dropped 2 bases and J dropped 6 bases, with 7 bases sitting between them. The CDR3 spans 12 residues. CDR3 nucleotides: TGTGCCAGCAGTGAAAAGAGGGCTGAAGCTTTCTTT. Its translation: CASSEKRAEAFF.

This clonotype was counted only a few times. The gene calls are TRBV11-2 and TRBJ2-3, with D hard to call. The CDR3 has 16 amino acids. The ends were cut back, 0 bases at V and 1 base at J, with 11 bases in the middle. Germline V gene data show CDR1 as SGHAT and CDR2 as FQNNGV. DNA for the CDR3: TGTGCCAGCAGCTTAGATGATTCTCAGGGCACAGATACGCAGTATTTT. It is translated as CASSLDDSQGTDTQYF. The entire variable domain, with the rest obtained from reference TRBV11-2 and TRBJ2-3, is as follows: EAGVAQSPRYKIIEKRQSVAFWCNPISGHATLYWYQQILGQGPKLLIQFQNNGVVDDSQLPKDRFSAERLKGVDSTLKIQPAKLEDSAVYLCASSLDDSQGTDTQYFGPGTRLTVL.

The chain employs TRBV7-2 and TRBJ2-3; no clear D gene. Germline CDR1 is SGHTA and CDR2 is FQGNSA. V was clipped by 2 bases and J by 5 bases, with 14 bases between them. The CDR3 contains 15 residues. The CDR3 DNA sequence: TGTGCCAGCAGCTTAACCAGTCTGACGGTAGATACGCAGTATTTT. Protein: CASSLTSLTVDTQYF.

The table lists this clonotype with many counts. The chain links TRBV6-5 to TRBJ2-1; possible D gene TRBD1, 5 bases. The V gene's germline CDR1 is MNHEY and CDR2 SVGAGI. This CDR3 is 13 amino acids long. The V end lost 2 bases, the J end lost 10 bases, and 12 bases lay between the germline ends. The DNA for the CDR3 is TGTGCCAGCAGTTACCCAGGGTCACTCGAGCAGTTCTTC. Its protein product is CASSYPGSLEQFF.

The sample holds many counts of this clonotype. The chain is built from TRBV24-1 and TRBJ2-1, with 9 bases fitting TRBD2. Trimming cost V 0 bases and J 10 bases; bases outside gene matches: 0. Per germline, CDR1 KGHDR and CDR2 SFDVKD. CDR3 length: 13 amino acids. CDR3 sequence (DNA): TGTGCCACCAGTGATTTGGCGGGAGGGGAGCAGTTCTTC. Translated: CATSDLAGGEQFF.

The rearrangement uses TRBV18 and TRBJ2-3; 15 bases line up with TRBD2. Germline CDR1 is KGHSH and CDR2 is LQKENI. The V gene end was trimmed by 4 bases and the J gene end by 3 bases; junction bases not matched to a gene: 5. The CDR3 totals 17 residues. The CDR3 region is CASSRTSGRAGTDTQYF. The DNA for the CDR3 is TGTGCCAGCTCACGGACTAGCGGGAGGGCCGGAACAGATACGCAGTATTTT.

This clonotype was seen at least ten times. This rearrangement joins TRBV10-3 to TRBJ2-3; 8 positions match TRBD1. J lost 3 bases, V lost 5 bases, and 7 bases had no gene match. The germline CDR1 and CDR2 sequences are ENHRY and SYGVKD. The CDR3 has 15 amino acids. This CDR3 reads CAISRTGSGTDTQYF. DNA of the CDR3: TGTGCCATCAGTAGGACAGGGAGCGGGACAGATACGCAGTATTTT.

This clonotype was counted at least ten times. The chain joins TRBV20-1 to TRBJ2-1; 8 positions match TRBD2. V lost 3 bases to trimming and J lost 7 bases; unmatched junction nucleotides: 5. The CDR3 spans 13 residues. CDR1 and CDR2 from the germline V gene are DFQATT and SNEGSKA (reference sequence). This chain's CDR3 is CSARDSGINEQFF. The CDR3 nucleotides read TGCAGTGCTAGGGATAGCGGGATAAATGAGCAGTTCTTC.

The rearrangement uses TRBV7-6 and TRBJ2-2, with 9 bases lining up with TRBD1. V was pared by 1 base and J by 5 bases, with 5 bases of the junction left unmatched. The germline CDR1 and CDR2 sequences are SGHVS and FNYEAQ. This CDR3 has 16 residues. In DNA, the CDR3 is TGTGCCAGCAGCTTAGTAGTGGGGACAGGGACCGGGGAGCTGTTTTTT. It is translated as CASSLVVGTGTGELFF.

This chain uses TRBV20-1 with TRBJ2-2; TRBD2 matches at 9 bases. Germline V CDR1 and CDR2: DFQATT, SNEGSKA (reference sequence). The CDR3 consists of 17 residues. V was pared by 0 bases and J by 5 bases, with 10 bases of the junction left unmatched. Here the CDR3 reads CSARDLLRGGITGELFF. In DNA form, the CDR3 reads TGCAGTGCTAGAGACCTTTTGCGGGGGGGAATAACCGGGGAGCTGTTTTTT.

This clonotype turned up a few times. The CDR3 loop reads CASSQDPEATGELFF. CDR3 DNA: TGTGCCAGCAGCCAAGATCCAGAGGCCACCGGGGAGCTGTTTTTT. The V gene is TRBV4-2, the J gene TRBJ2-2; D not certain. CDR1 is LGHNA and CDR2 is YNFKEQ in the germline V gene. The CDR3 runs 15 residues. Trimming cost V 0 bases and J 4 bases, with 9 bases left between them.

This clonotype was counted at least ten times. This chain connects TRBV29-1 to TRBJ2-4; 7 nucleotides align to TRBD2. With 5 bases clipped from V and 5 bases from J, the junction kept 3 bases outside the gene matches. Germline V lookup: CDR1 SQVTM, CDR2 ANQGSEA. CDR3 length: 12 amino acids. The CDR3 DNA reads TGCAGCGTTTCTAGCGGCCAAAACATTCAGTACTTC. Protein: CSVSSGQNIQYF.